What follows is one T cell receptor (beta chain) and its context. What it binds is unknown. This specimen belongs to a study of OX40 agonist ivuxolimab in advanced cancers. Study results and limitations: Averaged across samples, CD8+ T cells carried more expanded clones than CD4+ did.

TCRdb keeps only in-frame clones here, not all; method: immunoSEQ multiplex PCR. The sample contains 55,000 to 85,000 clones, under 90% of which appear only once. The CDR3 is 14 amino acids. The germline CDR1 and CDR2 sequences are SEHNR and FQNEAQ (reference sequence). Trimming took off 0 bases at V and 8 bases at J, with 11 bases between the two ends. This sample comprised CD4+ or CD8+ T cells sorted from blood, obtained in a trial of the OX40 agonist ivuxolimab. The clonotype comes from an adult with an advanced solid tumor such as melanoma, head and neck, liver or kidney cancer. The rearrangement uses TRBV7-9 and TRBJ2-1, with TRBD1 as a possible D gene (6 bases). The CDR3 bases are TGTGCCAGCAGCTTAGCGGGGGCCGGGGATGAGCAGTTCTTC. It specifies CASSLAGAGDEQFF.